These T cell receptor beta chains were read from a single sample in a study of high-grade serous ovarian cancer treatment subgroups. Only in-frame clones appear in the TCRdb table, and some are missing; sequencing was by immunoSEQ multiplex PCR. The sample shows about 16,000 clones, around 73% of them seen only once. Sequencing was done on a sample of tumor tissue. All receptors come from a human donor with high-grade serous ovarian cancer. Each CDR3 is given without its conserved first and last residue. D genes are given only for firm matches.

J gene | V gene | D gene | CDR3 protein
TRBJ1-3 | TRBV29-1 | . | SVVDKSSGNTIY
TRBJ2-2 | TRBV7-3 | TRBD2 | ASSLGSIAGGNTGELF
TRBJ2-3 | TRBV15 | . | ATSRADGTDTQY
TRBJ2-5 | TRBV10-2 | . | ASSEYYKETQY
TRBJ2-3 | TRBV6-1 | . | ASRLQGSIDTQY
TRBJ2-7 | TRBV7-9 | . | ASSQWTGHSYEQY
TRBJ2-1 | TRBV6-5 | . | ASSYSPAGSYNEQF
TRBJ2-3 | TRBV6-7 | TRBD1 | ASTYETGTGTDTQY
TRBJ2-7 | TRBV9 | TRBD2 | ASSVAGAGGLPYEQY
TRBJ1-5 | TRBV19 | . | ASSIATGAVSNQPQH
TRBJ2-7 | TRBV19 | TRBD2 | ASSSLGGGFYEQY
TRBJ1-5 | TRBV25-1 | TRBD1 | ASRQGVLQPQH
TRBJ2-1 | TRBV11-3 | . | ASLLTSSYNEQF
TRBJ2-6 | TRBV9 | . | ASSFRTGANVLT
TRBJ2-5 | TRBV29-1 | . | SVVGAGAGETQY
TRBJ1-5 | TRBV4-2 | TRBD1 | ASSQDQGAHDQPQH
TRBJ2-3 | TRBV28 | . | ASAPNLTPRTDTQY
TRBJ1-5 | TRBV7-2 | . | ASSLPNLGSNQPQH
TRBJ1-2 | TRBV27 | . | ASSTWTAPFGYT
TRBJ1-5 | TRBV28 | TRBD1 | ASSLGQGALNQPQH
TRBJ2-7 | TRBV2 | TRBD1 | ASRPLPGQGSYEQY
TRBJ2-3 | TRBV9 | TRBD2 | ASSTGGQADTQY
TRBJ2-7 | TRBV6-1 | . | ASSASQVGEQY
TRBJ1-1 | TRBV15 | . | ATSQGLTTEAF
TRBJ1-2 | TRBV9 | . | ASSPGARGGYT
TRBJ1-5 | TRBV27 | TRBD1 | ASSLRTGLNQPQH
TRBJ2-7 | TRBV5-8 | . | ASSTRGAHYEQY
TRBJ2-5 | TRBV4-2 | TRBD2 | ASSQEGGVEPSQY
TRBJ1-3 | TRBV11-2 | TRBD1 | ASSSHRGRGPGNTIY
TRBJ1-2 | TRBV11-2 | . | ASSYAGTSYGYT
TRBJ2-7 | TRBV4-3 | . | ASSQVRSGGAYEQY
TRBJ1-6 | TRBV5-6 | . | ASSYWGPSYNSPLH
TRBJ2-2 | TRBV7-2 | . | ASSLLGITGSGELF